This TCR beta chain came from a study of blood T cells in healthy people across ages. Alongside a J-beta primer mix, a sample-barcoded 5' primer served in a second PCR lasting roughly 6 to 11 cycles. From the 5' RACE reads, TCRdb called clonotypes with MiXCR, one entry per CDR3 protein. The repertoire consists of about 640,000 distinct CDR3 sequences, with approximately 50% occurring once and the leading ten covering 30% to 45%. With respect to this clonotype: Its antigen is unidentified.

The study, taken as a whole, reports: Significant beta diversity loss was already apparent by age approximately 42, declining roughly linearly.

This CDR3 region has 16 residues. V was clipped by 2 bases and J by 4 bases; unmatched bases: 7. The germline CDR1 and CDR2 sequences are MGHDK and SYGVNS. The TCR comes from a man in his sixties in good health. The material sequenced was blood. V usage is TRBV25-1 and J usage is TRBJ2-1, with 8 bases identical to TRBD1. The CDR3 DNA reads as TGTGCCAGCAGTGAAAGGGGCCAGGGGGCTTACAATGAGCAGTTCTTC. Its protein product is CASSERGQGAYNEQFF. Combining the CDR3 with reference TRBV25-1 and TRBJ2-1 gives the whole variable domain EADIYQTPRYLVIGTGKKITLECSQTMGHDKMYWYQQDPGMELHLIHYSYGVNSTEKGDLSSESTVSRIRTEHFPLTLESARPSHTSQYLCASSERGQGAYNEQFFGPGTRLTVL.